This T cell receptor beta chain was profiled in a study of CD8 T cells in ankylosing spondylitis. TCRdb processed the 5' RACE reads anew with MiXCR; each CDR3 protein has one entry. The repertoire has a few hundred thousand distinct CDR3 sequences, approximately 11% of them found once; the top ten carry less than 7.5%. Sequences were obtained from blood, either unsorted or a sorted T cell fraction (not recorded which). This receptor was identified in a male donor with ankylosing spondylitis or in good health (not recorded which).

As DNA, the CDR3 is TGTGCCAGCAGACCGGGACAGGAGGGAGGAGAGACCCAGTACTTC. This codes for CASRPGQEGGETQYF. J is TRBJ2-5 and V is TRBV28; 8 bases map to TRBD1. The J segment lost 4 bases and the V segment lost 6 bases, leaving 10 bases of the junction unmatched. Per the germline V gene, CDR1 is MDHEN and CDR2 is SYDVKM. The CDR3 is 15 amino acids.